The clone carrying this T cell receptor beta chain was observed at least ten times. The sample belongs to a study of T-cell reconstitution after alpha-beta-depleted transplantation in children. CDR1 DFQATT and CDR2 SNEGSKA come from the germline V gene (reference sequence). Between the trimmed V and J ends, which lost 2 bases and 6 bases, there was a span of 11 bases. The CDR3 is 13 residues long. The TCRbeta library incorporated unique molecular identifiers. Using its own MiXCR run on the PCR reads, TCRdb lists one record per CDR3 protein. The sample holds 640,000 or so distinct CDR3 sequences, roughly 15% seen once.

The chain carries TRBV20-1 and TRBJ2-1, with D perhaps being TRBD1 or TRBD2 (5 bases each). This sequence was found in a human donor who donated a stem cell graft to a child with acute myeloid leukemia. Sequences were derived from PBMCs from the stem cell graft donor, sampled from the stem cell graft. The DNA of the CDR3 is TGCAGTGCTAGACCCCTCGGGACCAATGAGCAGTTCTTC. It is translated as CSARPLGTNEQFF.